The 15 T cell receptor beta chains reported below all come from one sample, sequenced in a study of response to subunit inactivated influenza vaccine. Each CDR3 protein is one row after TCRdb ran MiXCR on the RT-PCR reads. The table shows about 500,000 distinct CDR3 sequences, with 16% occurring only once. The material was CD4+ T cells sorted from PBMCs, obtained approximately 25 months after vaccination. Every receptor here comes from a man aged 45 to 70 who received an inactivated influenza vaccine.

Only a few counts were recorded for this clonotype. The rearrangement uses TRBV3-1 and TRBJ2-7; TRBD2 matches 8 bases. The CDR3 is 17 residues long. Germline V gene sequence: CDR1 LGHDT, CDR2 YNNKEL (reference sequence). V trimming: 4 bases; J trimming: 0 bases; junction bases outside the gene matches: 11. The CDR3 here is CASSLCVAGGPSYEQYF. The CDR3 DNA sequence: TGTGCCAGCAGCCTATGCGTGGCGGGAGGCCCCTCCTACGAGCAGTACTTC.

This clonotype came up a few times. V and J are TRBV4-2 and TRBJ1-2, with 7 bases aligning to TRBD1. Trimming removed 3 bases from V and 6 bases from J; junction bases left unmatched: 10. The CDR3 is 15 residues long. CDR1 and CDR2 (germline): LGHNA, YNFKEQ. CDR3 sequence: CASSQLDRRLHGYTF. In nucleotides, the CDR3 is TGTGCCAGCAGCCAGTTGGACAGGAGACTTCATGGCTACACCTTC.

The chain employs TRBV3-1 and TRBJ2-1; 10 positions agree with TRBD1. Per germline, CDR1 LGHDT and CDR2 YNNKEL (reference sequence). The V gene end was trimmed by 6 bases and the J gene end by 9 bases; junction bases not matched to a gene: 11. The CDR3 sequence is 15 residues long. The CDR3 nucleotides read TGTGCCAGCAGATTACGGGGGACAGGGGCCGGTGAGCAGTTCTTC. Translating it yields CASRLRGTGAGEQFF.

A word on this clonotype: The germline gene is not matched at one end of the junction; a read error may be the cause. The chain links TRBV7-2 to TRBJ2-7, with D maybe TRBD2 (5 bases). CDR1 is SGHTA and CDR2 is FQGNSA in the germline V gene. The CDR3 consists of 19 residues. The CDR3, as DNA: TGTGCCAGCCGCTTAGCGAATTACATGAGGACTCCCAGCCTGGGAGAGCAGTACTTC. Translating it yields CASRLANYMRTPSLGEQYF.

The rearrangement joins TRBV20-1 to TRBJ2-7; 10 bases match TRBD2. The ends lost 3 bases at V and 1 base at J; junction bases unmatched: 9. CDR1 and CDR2 from the germline V gene are DFQATT and SNEGSKA (reference sequence). CDR3 length: 16 amino acids. Written as DNA, the CDR3 is TGCAGTGCTAGCGACGGAAGCGGGAGGGTATCCTACGAGCAGTACTTC. Translating gives CSASDGSGRVSYEQYF.

This clonotype was counted between two and nine times. The chain recombines TRBV10-3 with TRBJ2-3, with a tentative D call TRBD1 (5 bases). Per germline, CDR1 ENHRY and CDR2 SYGVKD. The ends were cut back, 7 bases at V and 5 bases at J, with 22 bases in the middle. This CDR3 is built from 16 residues. The CDR3 DNA is TGTGCCATCAAGTCCCCACACAGGAGCAGGGTAGATACGCAGTATTTT. Its translation: CAIKSPHRSRVDTQYF.

This clonotype was counted between two and nine times. The V and J genes are TRBV28 and TRBJ1-2; D is possibly TRBD1 (5 bases). This CDR3 is built from 13 residues. V shed 6 bases and J shed 12 bases, with 20 bases lying between them. Germline CDR1 is MDHEN and CDR2 is SYDVKM. In DNA, the CDR3 is TGTGCCAGCAGCCGGGACGGGACTATGGCTAACACCTTC. As protein: CASSRDGTMANTF.

This sequence joins TRBV25-1 and TRBJ2-2, with D perhaps given as TRBD1 or TRBD2 (5 bases each). The germline V gene has CDR1 MGHDK and CDR2 SYGVNS. The ends were cut back, 5 bases at V and 0 bases at J, with 16 bases in the middle. The CDR3 has 17 residues. CDR3 sequence reads: CASSSKTGTANTGELFF. In nucleotides, the CDR3 is TGTGCCAGCAGTTCAAAGACCGGGACGGCGAACACCGGGGAGCTGTTTTTT.

The rearrangement uses TRBV15 and TRBJ2-2; TRBD1 is a possible D gene (6 bases). V lost 6 bases to trimming and J lost 0 bases, with 11 bases between them. CDR3 length: 15 amino acids. The germline CDR1 and CDR2 sequences are LNHNV and YYDKDF (reference sequence). The CDR3: CATSEGHPNTGELFF. The DNA for the CDR3 is TGTGCCACCAGTGAGGGACACCCGAACACCGGGGAGCTGTTTTTT.

This clonotype was recorded at least ten times. The DNA of the CDR3 is TGCGCCAGCAGCTTGGATGGCGGCACCGGGGAGCTGTTTTTT. Its translation is CASSLDGGTGELFF. The chain carries TRBV5-1 and TRBJ2-2; D gene uncertain. V lost 0 bases to trimming and J lost 4 bases, with 7 bases between them. From germline, CDR1 is SGHRS and CDR2 YFSETQ. The CDR3 is 14 amino acids.

This clonotype was counted only a few times. The V call is TRBV12-3 or TRBV12-4, the J call TRBJ1-6, with 7 bases fitting TRBD1. V lost 0 bases and J lost 10; bases outside the gene matches: 6. CDR3 length: 15 amino acids. The CDR3 DNA follows: TGTGCCAGCAGTTTAGCGCAGGGGGTAGGGTCACCCCTCCACTTT. This translates into CASSLAQGVGSPLHF.

The CDR3 DNA is TGCGCCAGCAGCCAAGATCAGGGCGGGCAAGAGACCCAGTACTTC. As protein: CASSQDQGGQETQYF. The chain employs TRBV4-3 and TRBJ2-5; D possibly matches TRBD1 or TRBD2 (5 bases each). The germline CDR1 and CDR2 sequences are LGHNA and YSLEER. The V and J ends lost 0 bases and 2 bases respectively, with 10 bases between them. This CDR3 region has 15 residues.

This clonotype was observed a few times. V and J are TRBV5-1 and TRBJ2-1, with TRBD1 matching over 8 bases. This CDR3 has 15 residues. The V segment lost 0 bases and the J segment 6 bases; nucleotides outside the gene matches: 5. The germline CDR1 and CDR2 sequences are SGHRS and YFSETQ. The CDR3 DNA follows: TGCGCCAGCAGCTTGGTAGGGGACAGGACCAATGAGCAGTTCTTC. Translating it yields CASSLVGDRTNEQFF.

The chain is built from TRBV20-1 and TRBJ1-1; D may be TRBD1 (6 bases). This CDR3 has 12 amino acids. Germline CDR1 DFQATT, CDR2 SNEGSKA (reference sequence). V was shortened by 2 bases and J by 13 bases, with 17 bases between the two germline ends. This chain's CDR3 is CSARWQGIKGFF. The CDR3 nucleotides are TGCAGTGCTAGATGGCAGGGGATCAAAGGTTTCTTT.

Relative to its sample, this clonotype is medium-sized (0.01 to 0.1%). This chain connects TRBV6-5 to TRBJ1-6; 9 bases fit TRBD1. Germline V lookup: CDR1 MNHEY, CDR2 SVGAGI. CDR3 length: 14 residues. The junction had 6 bases not matched to a gene; V was cut back by 6 bases and J by 9 bases. This CDR3 reads CASRGQGGGSPLHF. The DNA of the CDR3 is TGTGCCAGCAGGGGACAGGGTGGGGGTTCACCCCTCCACTTT.